Listed below are T cell receptor beta chains from one sample, sequenced in a study of cytomegalovirus exposure and HLA in healthy donors. The table came from immunoSEQ multiplex PCR; TCRdb's copy has only in-frame clones and leaves some out. The profile shows 150,000 or so clones, roughly 74% of them singletons. Sequenced input: PBMCs. Every receptor here comes from a man aged 18 to 35 in good health and CMV-seropositive. CDR3s include the opening cysteine and the closing phenylalanine or tryptophan. Each record gives: CDR3 protein, J gene, V gene.

CDR3aa: CASSLLGDYKRETQYF; j_gene: TRBJ2-5; v_gene: TRBV7-3
CDR3aa: CASSVTSGRAVVEQYF; j_gene: TRBJ2-7; v_gene: TRBV7-2
CDR3aa: CASSLRAAAQETQYF; j_gene: TRBJ2-5; v_gene: TRBV5-1
CDR3aa: CASSDGTSGSLDTQYF; j_gene: TRBJ2-3; v_gene: TRBV5-4
CDR3aa: CAWLTGFGSGELFF; j_gene: TRBJ2-2; v_gene: TRBV30
CDR3aa: CASTMTGESGYTF; j_gene: TRBJ1-2; v_gene: TRBV11-2
CDR3aa: CASSTGTGSSYNEQFF; j_gene: TRBJ2-1; v_gene: TRBV7-9
CDR3aa: CASSGSSGANVLTF; j_gene: TRBJ2-6; v_gene: TRBV28
CDR3aa: CASRAQGNTGELFF; j_gene: TRBJ2-2; v_gene: TRBV2
CDR3aa: CASRGLAGGGNTQYF; j_gene: TRBJ2-3; v_gene: TRBV28
CDR3aa: CASRLAVSYEQYF; j_gene: TRBJ2-7; v_gene: TRBV7-3
CDR3aa: CASTERAGYNEQFF; j_gene: TRBJ2-1; v_gene: TRBV28
CDR3aa: CASSLDRLYGYTF; j_gene: TRBJ1-2; v_gene: TRBV28
CDR3aa: CASRTLAGGALGRDEQYF; j_gene: TRBJ2-7; v_gene: TRBV27
CDR3aa: CSVEEYGTGADEQFF; j_gene: TRBJ2-1; v_gene: TRBV29-1
CDR3aa: CASSSRRGITEAFF; j_gene: TRBJ1-1; v_gene: TRBV5-1
CDR3aa: CASSFKGRGLFF; j_gene: TRBJ1-4; v_gene: TRBV7-9
CDR3aa: CASKKREGGELFF; j_gene: TRBJ2-2; v_gene: TRBV6-6
CDR3aa: CASSADAGGLDTQYF; j_gene: TRBJ2-3; v_gene: TRBV27
CDR3aa: CASSWGQGSTYEQYF; j_gene: TRBJ2-7; v_gene: TRBV5-4
CDR3aa: CASSKRTGLAGGRADTQYF; j_gene: TRBJ2-3; v_gene: TRBV28
CDR3aa: CASSSGRSPLHF; j_gene: TRBJ1-6; v_gene: TRBV2
CDR3aa: CASLKGSGGVQDTQYF; j_gene: TRBJ2-3; v_gene: TRBV6-6
CDR3aa: CASLFGTRGEQYF; j_gene: TRBJ2-7; v_gene: TRBV28
CDR3aa: CASTTPRGKYQPQHF; j_gene: TRBJ1-5; v_gene: TRBV28
CDR3aa: CASSPKSGAGVYF; j_gene: TRBJ2-4; v_gene: TRBV4-2
CDR3aa: CASSIVSTGELFF; j_gene: TRBJ2-2; v_gene: TRBV6-1
CDR3aa: CASSQGRDRVSGELFF; j_gene: TRBJ2-2; v_gene: TRBV4-1
CDR3aa: CASSNRGLTYNEQFF; j_gene: TRBJ2-1; v_gene: TRBV19
CDR3aa: CASAMGTGGDEFF; j_gene: TRBJ2-1; v_gene: TRBV18
CDR3aa: CAGSLSSTDTQYF; j_gene: TRBJ2-3; v_gene: TRBV10-2
CDR3aa: CASGALLAGYNEQFF; j_gene: TRBJ2-1; v_gene: TRBV7-2
CDR3aa: CASSGDRVKNEQYF; j_gene: TRBJ2-7; v_gene: TRBV7-9
CDR3aa: CASSPRQGLSDTQYF; j_gene: TRBJ2-3; v_gene: TRBV18
CDR3aa: CASSRRGGLDTEAFF; j_gene: TRBJ1-1; v_gene: TRBV10-1
CDR3aa: CASSSQYEQYF; j_gene: TRBJ2-7; v_gene: TRBV28
CDR3aa: CASSLSWGGPGEQFF; j_gene: TRBJ2-1; v_gene: TRBV27
CDR3aa: CASSASGTSGDTQYF; j_gene: TRBJ2-3; v_gene: TRBV5-1
CDR3aa: CASSTDSSSYNEQFF; j_gene: TRBJ2-1; v_gene: TRBV6-6
CDR3aa: CASSITLSQETQYF; j_gene: TRBJ2-5; v_gene: TRBV5-1
CDR3aa: CASRNISGTSRRTDTQYF; j_gene: TRBJ2-3; v_gene: TRBV27
CDR3aa: CAISEKLAGGGLF; j_gene: TRBJ2-1; v_gene: TRBV10-3
CDR3aa: CASSLTGHTGELFF; j_gene: TRBJ2-2; v_gene: TRBV7-3
CDR3aa: CAWRWGGTGSNEQFF; j_gene: TRBJ2-1; v_gene: TRBV30
CDR3aa: CASTAGGAYNEQFF; j_gene: TRBJ2-1; v_gene: TRBV5-4
CDR3aa: CASSSSPRGPVYSGANVLTF; j_gene: TRBJ2-6; v_gene: TRBV9
CDR3aa: CAWTPNRVGEQYF; j_gene: TRBJ2-7; v_gene: TRBV30
CDR3aa: CASSLDSTMNTEAFF; j_gene: TRBJ1-1; v_gene: TRBV9
CDR3aa: CASSSRTSVMKNEQFF; j_gene: TRBJ2-1; v_gene: TRBV7-9
CDR3aa: CASSYYSSYEQYF; j_gene: TRBJ2-7; v_gene: TRBV6-5
CDR3aa: CASSSGGPVRREQYF; j_gene: TRBJ2-7; v_gene: TRBV7-2